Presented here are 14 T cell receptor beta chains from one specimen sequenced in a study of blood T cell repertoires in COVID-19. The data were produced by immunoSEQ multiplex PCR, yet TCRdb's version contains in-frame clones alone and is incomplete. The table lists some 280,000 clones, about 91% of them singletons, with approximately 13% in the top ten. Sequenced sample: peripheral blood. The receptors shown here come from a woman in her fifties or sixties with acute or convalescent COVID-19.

The CDR3 DNA is TGTGCCTGGAGGATGTCAGGGACTGGAAACACCATATATTTT. Translating gives CAWRMSGTGNTIYF. J is TRBJ1-3 and V is TRBV30; the D gene is possibly TRBD1 (5 bases). CDR1 is GTSNPN and CDR2 is SVGIG in the germline V gene (reference sequence). Trimming removed 3 bases at V and 2 bases at J, with 11 bases between. This CDR3 spans 14 amino acids.

In nucleotides, the CDR3 is TGTGCCAGTACGGGACTGACACCCTACGAGCAGTACTTC. The encoded protein is CASTGLTPYEQYF. J is TRBJ2-7 and V is TRBV19; D may be TRBD2 (6 bases). Trimming removed 7 bases at V and 2 bases at J, with 12 bases between. The CDR3 length is 13 residues. Germline-derived CDR1 and CDR2 are LNHDA and SQIVND (reference sequence).

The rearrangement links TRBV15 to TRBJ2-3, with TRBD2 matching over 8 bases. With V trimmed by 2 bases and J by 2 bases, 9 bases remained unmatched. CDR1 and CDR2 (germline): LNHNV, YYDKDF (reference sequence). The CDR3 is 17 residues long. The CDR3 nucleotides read TGTGCCACCAGCAGACATCTTAGCGGGGAAGCCACAGATACGCAGTATTTT. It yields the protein CATSRHLSGEATDTQYF.

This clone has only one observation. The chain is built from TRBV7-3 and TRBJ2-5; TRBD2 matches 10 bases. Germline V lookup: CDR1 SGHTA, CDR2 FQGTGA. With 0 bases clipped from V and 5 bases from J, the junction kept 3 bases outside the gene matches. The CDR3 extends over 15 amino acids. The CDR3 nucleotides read TGTGCCAGCAGCTTAACAGCGGGGGGGCCGGAGACCCAGTACTTC. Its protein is CASSLTAGGPETQYF.

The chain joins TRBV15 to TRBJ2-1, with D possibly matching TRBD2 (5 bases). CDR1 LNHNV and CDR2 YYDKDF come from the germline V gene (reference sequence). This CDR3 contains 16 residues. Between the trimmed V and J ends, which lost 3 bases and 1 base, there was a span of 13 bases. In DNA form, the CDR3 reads TGTGCCACCAGCAGTATCTACTCGGGGTCCTACAATGAGCAGTTCTTC. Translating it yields CATSSIYSGSYNEQFF.

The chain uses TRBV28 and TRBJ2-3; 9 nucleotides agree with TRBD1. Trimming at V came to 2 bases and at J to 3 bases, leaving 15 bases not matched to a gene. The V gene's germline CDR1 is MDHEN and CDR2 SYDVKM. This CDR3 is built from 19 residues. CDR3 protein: CASSLRVPGTGLGTDTQYF. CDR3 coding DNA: TGTGCCAGCAGTTTAAGGGTTCCCGGGACAGGGCTTGGGACAGATACGCAGTATTTT.

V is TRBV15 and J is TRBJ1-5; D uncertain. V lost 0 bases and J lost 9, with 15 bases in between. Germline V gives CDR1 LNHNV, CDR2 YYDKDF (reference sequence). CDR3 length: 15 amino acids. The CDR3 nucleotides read TGTGCCACCAGCAGAGATCCCGGCGGCCCCGGGCCCCAGCATTTT. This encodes CATSRDPGGPGPQHF.

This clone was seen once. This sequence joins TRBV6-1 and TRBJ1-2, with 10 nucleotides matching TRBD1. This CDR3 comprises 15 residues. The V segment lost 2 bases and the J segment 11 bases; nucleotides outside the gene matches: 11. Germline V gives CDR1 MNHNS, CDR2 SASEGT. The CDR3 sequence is CASSEQGQGSASYTF. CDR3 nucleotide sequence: TGTGCCAGCAGTGAACAGGGACAGGGGAGTGCGAGTTACACCTTC.

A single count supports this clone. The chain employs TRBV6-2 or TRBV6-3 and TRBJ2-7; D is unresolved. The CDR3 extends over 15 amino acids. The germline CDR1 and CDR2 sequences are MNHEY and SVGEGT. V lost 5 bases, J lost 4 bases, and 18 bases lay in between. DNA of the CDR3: TGTGCCAGCAGTCAAACAACGACCCCAGGTTACGAGCAGTACTTC. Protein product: CASSQTTTPGYEQYF.

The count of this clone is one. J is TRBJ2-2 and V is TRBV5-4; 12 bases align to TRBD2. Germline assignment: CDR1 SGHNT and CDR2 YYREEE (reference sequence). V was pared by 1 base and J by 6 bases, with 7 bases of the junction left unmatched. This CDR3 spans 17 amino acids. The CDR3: CASSLSSGGATPGELFF. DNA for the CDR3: TGTGCCAGCAGCTTGTCTAGCGGGGGGGCCACCCCCGGGGAGCTGTTTTTT. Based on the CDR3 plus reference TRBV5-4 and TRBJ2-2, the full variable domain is ETGVTQSPTHLIKTRGQQVTLRCSSQSGHNTVSWYQQALGQGPQFIFQYYREEENGRGNFPPRFSGLQFPNYSSELNVNALELDDSALYLCASSLSSGGATPGELFFGEGSRLTVL.

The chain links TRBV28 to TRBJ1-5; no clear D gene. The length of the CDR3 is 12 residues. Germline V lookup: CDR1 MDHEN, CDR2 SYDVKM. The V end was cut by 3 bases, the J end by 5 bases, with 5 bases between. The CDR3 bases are TGTGCCAGCAGTTTTGAGTATCAGCCCCAGCATTTT. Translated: CASSFEYQPQHF.

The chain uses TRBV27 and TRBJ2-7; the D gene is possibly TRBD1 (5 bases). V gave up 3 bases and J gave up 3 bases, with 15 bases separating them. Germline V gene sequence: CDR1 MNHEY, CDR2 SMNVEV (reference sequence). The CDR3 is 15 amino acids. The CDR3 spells CASSLQGSEFYEQYF. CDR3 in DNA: TGTGCCAGCAGTTTGCAGGGCAGCGAATTCTACGAGCAGTACTTC.

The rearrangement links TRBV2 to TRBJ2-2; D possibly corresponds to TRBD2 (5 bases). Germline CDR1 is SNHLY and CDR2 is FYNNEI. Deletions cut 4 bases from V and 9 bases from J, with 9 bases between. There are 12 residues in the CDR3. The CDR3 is CASSGGLRELFF. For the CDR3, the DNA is TGTGCCAGCAGTGGAGGGTTAAGGGAGCTGTTTTTT.

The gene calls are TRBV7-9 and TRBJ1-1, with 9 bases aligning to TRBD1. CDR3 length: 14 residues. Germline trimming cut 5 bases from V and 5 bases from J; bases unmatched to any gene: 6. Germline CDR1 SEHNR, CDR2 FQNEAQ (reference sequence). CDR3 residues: CASSPGTGRTEAFF. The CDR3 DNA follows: TGTGCCAGCAGCCCGGGGACAGGGAGGACTGAAGCTTTCTTT.